A selection of T cell receptor beta chains follows, all from one sample in a study of long-term antiretroviral therapy in people with HIV. The data were produced by immunoSEQ multiplex PCR, yet TCRdb's version contains in-frame clones alone and is incomplete. This sample has under 45,000 clones; 80% occur once, and the top ten carry under 7%. This material consisted of unsorted PBMCs, taken 3.4 years after starting antiretroviral therapy. The receptors originated from a man between 25 and 39 years old with HIV. CDR3s include the opening cysteine and the closing phenylalanine or tryptophan. D genes are given only for firm matches. The size field is filled for only some rows; it gives once, few, many or a size class.

NA	TRBV5-1	once	TRBJ2-5	CASSLVVQETQYF	TGCGCCAGCAGCTTGGTTGTCCAAGAGACCCAGTACTTC
NA	TRBV19	NA	TRBJ2-1	CASRPIPSSSYNEQFF	TGTGCCAGTAGGCCTATACCTTCCTCCTCCTACAATGAGCAGTTCTTC
NA	TRBV5-6	NA	TRBJ1-4	CASSLLLGATNEKLFF	TGTGCCAGCAGCTTACTATTGGGGGCAACTAATGAAAAACTGTTTTTT
NA	TRBV18	NA	TRBJ2-1	CASWGRNYNEQFF	TGTGCCAGCTGGGGCAGGAACTACAATGAGCAGTTCTTC
NA	TRBV7-2	few	TRBJ2-7	CASRRPGTDYEQYF	TGTGCCAGCAGGAGGCCCGGGACGGACTACGAGCAGTACTTC
NA	TRBV5-6	few	TRBJ2-7	CASSFGTHEQYF	TGTGCCAGCAGCTTCGGGACACACGAGCAGTACTTC
TRBD2	TRBV19	NA	TRBJ2-7	CASSISGSSYEQYF	TGTGCCAGTAGTATAAGCGGGAGCTCCTACGAGCAGTACTTC
NA	TRBV4-3	NA	TRBJ1-5	CASSQGPSNQPQHF	TGCGCCAGCAGCCAAGGCCCAAGCAATCAGCCCCAGCATTTT
NA	TRBV5-6	few	TRBJ2-7	CASSLVGRTTYEQYF	TGTGCCAGCAGCTTGGTTGGACGGACCACCTACGAGCAGTACTTC
NA	TRBV27	NA	TRBJ2-7	CASSLGQGSYEQYF	TGTGCCAGCAGTTTAGGGCAGGGGAGTTACGAGCAGTACTTC
NA	TRBV14	NA	TRBJ1-1	CASSQDRGTLKDGTEAFF	TGTGCCAGCAGCCAAGACCGGGGGACCCTCAAGGACGGAACTGAAGCTTTCTTT
TRBD2	TRBV14	NA	TRBJ2-1	CASSLRHGLAGGPSSYNEQFF	TGTGCCAGCAGCCTACGACACGGACTAGCGGGAGGCCCAAGCTCCTACAATGAGCAGTTCTTC
NA	TRBV4-2	NA	TRBJ2-7	CASSVLGTYEQYF	TGTGCCAGCAGCGTCCTGGGGACCTACGAGCAGTACTTC
NA	TRBV28	once	TRBJ1-5	CASSPHTRGNQPQHF	TGTGCCAGCAGTCCGCACACTCGGGGCAATCAGCCCCAGCATTTT
NA	TRBV5-4	NA	TRBJ2-5	CASSLEGLARRETQYF	TGTGCCAGCAGCTTGGAGGGACTCGCCAGGCGGGAGACCCAGTACTTC
TRBD1	TRBV4-3	NA	TRBJ1-4	CASSQGTPGQGYEKLFF	TGCGCCAGCAGCCAAGGTACTCCGGGACAGGGATATGAAAAACTGTTTTTT
TRBD1	TRBV5-8	NA	TRBJ1-5	CASSFEGALGQPQHF	TGTGCCAGCAGCTTCGAGGGGGCGCTGGGTCAGCCCCAGCATTTT
TRBD2	TRBV7-9	NA	TRBJ2-5	CASSTGLAGDVKETQYF	TGTGCCAGCAGCACTGGACTAGCGGGAGACGTGAAAGAGACCCAGTACTTC
NA	TRBV7-9	NA	TRBJ1-3	CASSLVEGLDTIYF	TGTGCCAGCAGCTTGGTCGAGGGGTTGGACACCATATATTTT
TRBD1	TRBV2	NA	TRBJ2-7	CASRGQGAGFEQYF	TGTGCCAGCAGGGGACAGGGGGCAGGATTCGAGCAGTACTTC
NA	TRBV7-2	NA	TRBJ2-5	CASSLVPVAAEIQETQYF	TGTGCCAGCAGCTTAGTTCCGGTCGCGGCAGAGATACAAGAGACCCAGTACTTC
NA	TRBV4-3	NA	TRBJ1-5	CASSQFIRRILSNQPQHF	TGCGCCAGCAGCCAATTCATCCGACGGATACTTAGCAATCAGCCCCAGCATTTT
NA	TRBV2	NA	TRBJ2-2	CASSEGLAVTGELFF	TGTGCCAGCAGTGAAGGTCTTGCGGTCACCGGGGAGCTGTTTTTT
NA	TRBV2	NA	TRBJ2-2	CASRGTMKSGELFF	TGTGCCAGCCGCGGGACAATGAAATCCGGGGAGCTGTTTTTT
NA	TRBV28	once	TRBJ1-4	CASRAVRNEKLFF	TGTGCCAGCAGGGCCGTTCGTAATGAAAAACTGTTTTTT
NA	TRBV10-3	few	TRBJ2-7	CAIAGPTYEQYF	TGTGCCATCGCTGGACCAACCTACGAGCAGTACTTC
NA	TRBV5-4	NA	TRBJ1-2	CASSLVARLGPNYGYTF	TGTGCCAGCAGCTTGGTGGCTCGGCTGGGGCCGAACTATGGCTACACCTTC
TRBD1	TRBV29-1	NA	TRBJ2-1	CSVEDRTGGSTGQFF	TGCAGCGTTGAAGATCGGACAGGGGGAAGTACGGGGCAGTTCTTC
TRBD2	TRBV4-3	NA	TRBJ2-2	CASSHRLAANTGELFF	TGCGCCAGCAGCCACCGCCTAGCGGCGAACACCGGGGAGCTGTTTTTT
TRBD2	TRBV9	NA	TRBJ2-1	CASSVSQGGNEQFF	TGTGCCAGCAGCGTATCCCAGGGAGGGAATGAGCAGTTCTTC
NA	TRBV28	NA	TRBJ1-2	CAWDGGDYGYTF	TGTGCTTGGGATGGGGGGGACTATGGCTACACCTTC
NA	TRBV19	NA	TRBJ2-1	CASSRGLNAYNEQFF	TGTGCCAGTAGTAGGGGACTTAATGCCTACAATGAGCAGTTCTTC
NA	TRBV27	NA	TRBJ1-1	CASSFQGTNTEAFF	TGTGCCAGCAGTTTCCAGGGTACAAACACTGAAGCTTTCTTT
NA	TRBV6-1	NA	TRBJ2-7	CASSEVGYYEQYF	TGTGCCAGCAGTGAAGTAGGGTACTACGAGCAGTACTTC
NA	TRBV29-1	NA	TRBJ2-2	CSVDERNTGELFF	TGCAGCGTCGACGAAAGGAACACCGGGGAGCTGTTTTTT
NA	TRBV4-3	NA	TRBJ2-7	CASSQEARGLDYEQYF	TGCGCCAGCAGCCAAGAGGCGCGAGGGTTGGACTACGAGCAGTACTTC
NA	TRBV11-2	NA	TRBJ2-5	CASSFGGQGETQYF	TGTGCCAGCAGCTTCGGGGGGCAGGGGGAGACCCAGTACTTC
NA	TRBV7-9	NA	TRBJ1-5	CASSLPNQPQHF	TGTGCCAGCAGCTTACCGAATCAGCCCCAGCATTTT
NA	TRBV19	NA	TRBJ2-7	CASSMSRDYEQYF	TGTGCCAGTAGTATGTCCCGTGACTACGAGCAGTACTTC
NA	TRBV29-1	NA	TRBJ2-1	CSVVARGTYNEQFF	TGCAGCGTTGTTGCCCGCGGTACATACAATGAGCAGTTCTTC
TRBD1	TRBV14	NA	TRBJ2-7	CASSLLGQGSLEQYF	TGTGCCAGCAGCCTACTGGGACAGGGATCCTTGGAGCAGTACTTC
NA	TRBV18	once	TRBJ1-1	CASSPKGPEAFF	TGTGCCAGCTCACCAAAGGGGCCTGAAGCTTTCTTT
NA	TRBV29-1	NA	TRBJ1-1	CSALAPGDNTEAFF	TGCAGCGCCTTAGCCCCGGGGGACAACACTGAAGCTTTCTTT
NA	TRBV19	NA	TRBJ2-1	CASSILAGASYNEQFF	TGTGCCAGTAGTATACTCGCGGGGGCCTCCTACAATGAGCAGTTCTTC
NA	TRBV27	NA	TRBJ2-7	CASSLSGSTYEQYF	TGTGCCAGCAGTTTATCAGGGAGTACCTACGAGCAGTACTTC
TRBD2	TRBV5-6	NA	TRBJ2-1	CASSYSGLVNEQFF	TGTGCCAGCAGCTACTCGGGACTAGTCAATGAGCAGTTCTTC
NA	TRBV28	NA	TRBJ2-5	CASSLGAGVHETQYF	TGTGCCAGCAGTTTAGGAGCAGGGGTACACGAGACCCAGTACTTC
NA	TRBV7-9	NA	TRBJ2-7	CASSLSSAFYEQYF	TGTGCCAGCAGCTTATCTAGCGCCTTCTACGAGCAGTACTTC
NA	TRBV28	few	TRBJ1-1	CASSYGGKGGGTEAFF	TGTGCCAGCAGTTATGGGGGCAAGGGAGGTGGCACTGAAGCTTTCTTT
TRBD1	TRBV7-9	NA	TRBJ1-2	CASSSGAGQGSSNYGYTF	TGTGCCAGCAGCTCGGGCGCAGGACAGGGCTCTTCGAACTATGGCTACACCTTC
NA	TRBV27	NA	TRBJ2-2	CASSLVGRAVGELFF	TGTGCCAGCAGTTTGGTCGGGAGAGCGGTCGGGGAGCTGTTTTTT
NA	TRBV19	NA	TRBJ1-5	CASSMDFNQPQHF	TGTGCCAGTAGTATGGACTTCAATCAGCCCCAGCATTTT
NA	TRBV7-9	NA	TRBJ2-2	CASRSLTGELFF	TGTGCCAGCAGGTCTCTTACCGGGGAGCTGTTTTTT
NA	TRBV10-3	NA	TRBJ2-7	CAISEAGRETYEQYF	TGTGCCATCAGTGAGGCGGGAAGGGAAACGTACGAGCAGTACTTC